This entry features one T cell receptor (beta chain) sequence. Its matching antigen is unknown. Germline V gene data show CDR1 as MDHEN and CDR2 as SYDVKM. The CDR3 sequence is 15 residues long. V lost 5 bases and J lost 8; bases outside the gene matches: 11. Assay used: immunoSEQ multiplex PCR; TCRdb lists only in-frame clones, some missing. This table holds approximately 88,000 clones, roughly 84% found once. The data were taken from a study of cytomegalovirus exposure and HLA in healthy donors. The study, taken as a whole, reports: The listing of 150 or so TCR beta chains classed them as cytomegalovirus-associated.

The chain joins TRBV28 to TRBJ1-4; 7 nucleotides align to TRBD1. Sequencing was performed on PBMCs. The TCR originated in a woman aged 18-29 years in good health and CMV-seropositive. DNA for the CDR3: TGTGCCAGCAGTACTCGAGGGGGCAGTGGGGAAAAACTGTTTTTT. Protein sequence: CASSTRGGSGEKLFF.